The TCR beta chain described here comes from a study of T cells after yellow fever vaccination. Study-wide findings and caveats: Repertoires obtained by FACS sorting could include abundant clonotypes that entered as contaminants from the bulk population.

5'RACE template switching produced TCR cDNA carrying a universal primer site and UMIs. Each CDR3 protein is one row after TCRdb ran MiXCR on the 5' RACE reads. The sample shows 620,000 or so distinct CDR3 sequences, roughly an eighth of them seen only once. In regard to this clonotype: What it recognizes is unknown.

The sample here was PBMCs, taken on the day of the yellow fever booster vaccination. The source of this sequence is a man aged 25-45 years who received the YFV17D yellow fever vaccine.

CDR3 in amino acids: CASSDLLAGGPYNEQFF. The CDR3 bases are TGCGCCAGCAGCGACCTCTTGGCGGGAGGGCCTTACAATGAGCAGTTCTTC. This chain uses TRBV5-1 with TRBJ2-1; 9 bases fit TRBD2. The CDR3 contains 17 residues. The V gene end was trimmed by 4 bases and the J gene end by 4 bases; junction bases not matched to a gene: 12. Germline values: CDR1 SGHRS, CDR2 YFSETQ.